The 18 T cell receptor beta chains below come from one sample, sequenced in a study of regulatory and conventional T cells in RAG deficiency. Profiled with immunoSEQ multiplex PCR; TCRdb holds only in-frame clones, not every one. This sample yields over 7,500 clones, of which more than 75% are seen a single time; roughly 30% belongs to the top ten. These data are also associated with another study on regulatory T cells. From that study: The primer mix had 52 TRBV and 13 TRBJ primers.

The sequencing sample was made of CD8+ T cells sorted from blood. These receptors came from a human donor in good health.

This clone was detected only once. J is TRBJ2-7 and V is TRBV7-2; TRBD1 aligns across 9 bases. CDR3 size: 14 residues. Germline assignment: CDR1 SGHTA and CDR2 FQGNSA. Unmatched junction bases numbered 7, after V lost 6 bases and J lost 4 bases. The CDR3 DNA sequence: TGTGCCAGCAGACGTGGACAGGGGACTTACGAGCAGTACTTC. It encodes CASRRGQGTYEQYF.

This clone was seen a handful of times. The chain employs TRBV10-2 and TRBJ2-1; D ambiguous. CDR1 WSHSY and CDR2 SAAADI come from the germline V gene. This CDR3 comprises 14 residues. Trimming took 8 bases from V and 0 from J, leaving 11 bases between them. CDR3 coding DNA: TGCGCCAGCCAAGCTGAAAGCTCCTACAATGAGCAGTTCTTC. As protein: CASQAESSYNEQFF.

The chain carries TRBV9 and TRBJ2-3; 7 nucleotides line up with TRBD2. V shed 2 bases, J shed 2 bases, and the junction held 5 bases outside the gene matches. Germline values: CDR1 SGDLS, CDR2 YYNGEE. The CDR3 extends over 15 amino acids. The chain's CDR3 is CASSVTSAYTDTQYF. The DNA of the CDR3 is TGTGCCAGCAGCGTCACTAGCGCCTACACAGATACGCAGTATTTT.

The gene calls are TRBV9 and TRBJ2-1; 9 bases are a match to TRBD2. From germline, CDR1 is SGDLS and CDR2 YYNGEE. This CDR3 has 15 amino acids. V dropped 2 bases and J dropped 2; count of bases not matched to a gene: 2. CDR3 residues: CASSVSGGPYNEQFF. In nucleotides, the CDR3 is TGTGCCAGCAGCGTTAGCGGGGGCCCCTACAATGAGCAGTTCTTC.

The table lists this clone with a count of one. This chain joins TRBV5-5 and TRBJ1-2; D call uncertain. Trimming took 2 bases from V and 4 from J, leaving 12 bases between them. CDR1 is SGHKS, CDR2 YYEKEE, per germline (reference sequence). The CDR3 consists of 14 residues. In DNA form, the CDR3 reads TGTGCCAGCAGCTTAGCGGCCACGACCTATGGCTACACCTTC. Protein product: CASSLAATTYGYTF.

The rearrangement uses TRBV7-6 and TRBJ1-5; 7 bases fit TRBD1. V shed 5 bases, J shed 5 bases, and the junction held 6 bases outside the gene matches. This CDR3 contains 14 residues. From germline, CDR1 is SGHVS and CDR2 FNYEAQ. The CDR3: CASSRTGNDQPQHF. The CDR3 nucleotides read TGTGCCAGCAGCCGGACAGGTAATGATCAGCCCCAGCATTTT.

The rearrangement uses TRBV19 and TRBJ1-6; D is ambiguous. CDR1 is LNHDA, CDR2 SQIVND, per germline (reference sequence). Trimming removed 3 bases from V and 7 bases from J, with 10 bases in between. The CDR3 is made up of 14 amino acids. In nucleotides, the CDR3 is TGTGCCAGTAGTATCTTGACTGGGAATTCACCCCTCCACTTT. Translation: CASSILTGNSPLHF.

The chain has TRBV27 and TRBJ2-1; D may correspond to TRBD1 or TRBD2 (5 bases each). This CDR3 has 12 residues. Looked up from germline, CDR1 is MNHEY and CDR2 is SMNVEV (reference sequence). Trimming cost V 11 bases and J 6 bases, with 14 bases left between them. The DNA for the CDR3 is TGTGCCGCCGGGGCCAGACGCAATGAGCAGTTCTTC. Its protein product is CAAGARRNEQFF.

This chain uses TRBV5-3 with TRBJ1-5; possibly TRBD1 for D (6 bases). TRBV5-3 is an open reading frame, and its role is uncertain. V was clipped by 4 bases and J by 5 bases, with 22 bases between them. The CDR3 is made up of 17 amino acids. The CDR3 loop reads CARSTPGPRDIYQPQHF. In DNA, the CDR3 is TGTGCCAGAAGCACCCCGGGGCCCCGGGACATATATCAGCCCCAGCATTTT.

V is TRBV25-1 and J is TRBJ2-6; maybe TRBD1 (6 bases). The V end lost 2 bases, the J end lost 4 bases, and 9 bases lay between the germline ends. This CDR3 is 15 amino acids long. CDR1 and CDR2 from the germline V gene are MGHDK and SYGVNS. The CDR3 DNA sequence: TGTGCCAGCAGTGAAACAGGGTTCGGGGCCAACGTCCTGACTTTC. Translating it yields CASSETGFGANVLTF.

The chain recombines TRBV6-4 with TRBJ2-2, with 7 bases fitting TRBD1. The CDR3 has 13 amino acids. Per the germline V gene, CDR1 is MRHNA and CDR2 is SNTAGT. V lost 4 bases and J lost 5; bases outside the gene matches: 1. CDR3 sequence (DNA): TGTGCCAGCAGTGCCAGGGGGACCGGGGAGCTGTTTTTT. Amino acids: CASSARGTGELFF.

CDR3 loop: CASSGTANTEAFF. In nucleotides, the CDR3 is TGTGCCAGCAGTGGGACAGCCAACACTGAAGCTTTCTTT. The chain couples TRBV28 to TRBJ1-1, with TRBD1 matching over 7 bases. The CDR3 is made up of 13 amino acids. CDR1 and CDR2 (germline): MDHEN, SYDVKM. V dropped 5 bases and J dropped 2; count of bases not matched to a gene: 2.

This sequence joins TRBV25-1 and TRBJ2-1; D ambiguous. Germline-derived CDR1 and CDR2 are MGHDK and SYGVNS. The CDR3 is made up of 14 amino acids. V was cut by 5 bases and J by 7 bases, with 15 bases left in between. CDR3 sequence: CASSNTEIVNEQFF. CDR3 in DNA: TGTGCCAGCAGTAATACCGAAATTGTGAATGAGCAGTTCTTC.

This clone was observed a single time. The chain combines TRBV9 with TRBJ1-5; D possibly corresponds to TRBD1 (5 bases). Germline V gene sequence: CDR1 SGDLS, CDR2 YYNGEE. V was cut by 3 bases and J by 9 bases, with 13 bases left in between. This CDR3 contains 13 residues. CDR3 in amino acids: CASSERGDGPQHF. CDR3 DNA sequence: TGTGCCAGCAGCGAACGGGGGGATGGGCCCCAGCATTTT. The complete variable domain, with remaining parts taken from reference TRBV9 and TRBJ1-5, reads DSGVTQTPKHLITATGQRVTLRCSPRSGDLSVYWYQQSLDQGLQFLIQYYNGEERAKGNILERFSAQQFPDLHSELNLSSLELGDSALYFCASSERGDGPQHFGDGTRLSIL.

The chain couples TRBV5-6 to TRBJ2-3; D is unclear. V gave up 0 bases and J gave up 0 bases, with 8 bases separating them. This CDR3 is 15 amino acids long. Germline V gene data show CDR1 as SGHDT and CDR2 as YYEEEE. CDR3 region: CASSLVSASTDTQYF. The CDR3 DNA reads as TGTGCCAGCAGCTTGGTGTCGGCTAGCACAGATACGCAGTATTTT. The whole variable domain, filled in from reference TRBV5-6 and TRBJ2-3, reads DAGVTQSPTHLIKTRGQQVTLRCSPKSGHDTVSWYQQALGQGPQFIFQYYEEEERQRGNFPDRFSGHQFPNYSSELNVNALLLGDSALYLCASSLVSASTDTQYFGPGTRLTVL.

The table lists this clone with a few counts. V usage is TRBV27 and J usage is TRBJ2-1; D remains unclear. V lost 5 bases and J 4 bases, leaving 9 bases between the germline ends. CDR3 length: 13 residues. CDR1 is MNHEY, CDR2 SMNVEV, per germline (reference sequence). The CDR3 region is CASSPNSYNEQFF. Written as DNA, the CDR3 is TGTGCCAGCAGTCCCAACAGTTACAATGAGCAGTTCTTC.

The CDR3 sequence is CASSLLGGVDEQFF. The CDR3 nucleotides are TGCGCCAGCAGCTTGTTAGGGGGAGTTGATGAGCAGTTCTTC. The chain carries TRBV5-1 and TRBJ2-1; TRBD1 is a possible D gene (6 bases). CDR1 and CDR2 from the germline V gene are SGHRS and YFSETQ. V was trimmed by 1 base and J by 8 bases, leaving 13 bases between them. There are 14 residues in the CDR3. The entire variable domain, with the rest obtained from reference TRBV5-1 and TRBJ2-1, is as follows: KAGVTQTPRYLIKTRGQQVTLSCSPISGHRSVSWYQQTPGQGLQFLFEYFSETQRNKGNFPGRFSGRQFSNSRSEMNVSTLELGDSALYLCASSLLGGVDEQFFGPGTRLTVL.

In DNA, the CDR3 is TGTGCCAGCAGCCCTCCCCCGCCAGGGGACGAGCAGTTCTTC. Protein product: CASSPPPPGDEQFF. This chain connects TRBV7-9 to TRBJ2-1, with TRBD1 as a possible D gene (6 bases). Germline CDR1 reads SEHNR; CDR2 reads FQNEAQ (reference sequence). The CDR3 length is 14 residues. Trimming pared 5 bases from V and 10 bases from J, leaving 18 bases between. Full variable domain (remainder filled in from reference TRBV7-9 and TRBJ2-1): DTGVSQNPRHKITKRGQNVTFRCDPISEHNRLYWYRQTLGQGPEFLTYFQNEAQLEKSRLLSDRFSAERPKGSFSTLEIQRTEQGDSAMYLCASSPPPPGDEQFFGPGTRLTVL.